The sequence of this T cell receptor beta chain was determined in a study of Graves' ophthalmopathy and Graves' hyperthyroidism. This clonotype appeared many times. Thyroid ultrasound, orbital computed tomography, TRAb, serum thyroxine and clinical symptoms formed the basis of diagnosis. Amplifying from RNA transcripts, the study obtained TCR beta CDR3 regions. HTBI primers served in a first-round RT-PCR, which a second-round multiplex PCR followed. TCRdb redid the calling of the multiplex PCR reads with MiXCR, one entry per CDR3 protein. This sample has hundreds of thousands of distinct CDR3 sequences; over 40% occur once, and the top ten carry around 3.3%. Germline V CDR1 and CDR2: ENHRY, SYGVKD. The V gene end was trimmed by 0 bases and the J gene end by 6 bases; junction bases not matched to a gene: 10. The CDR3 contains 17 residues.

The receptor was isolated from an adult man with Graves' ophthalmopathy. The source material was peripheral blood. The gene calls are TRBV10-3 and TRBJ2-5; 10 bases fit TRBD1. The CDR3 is CAISESNSGQGRKTQYF. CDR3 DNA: TGTGCCATCAGTGAGTCGAACTCGGGACAGGGGAGGAAGACCCAGTACTTC.